These 18 T cell receptor beta chains came from one sample sequenced in a study of blood T cells in healthy people across ages. A J-beta primer mix and a sample-barcoded 5' primer were used in a second PCR of roughly 7 to 12 cycles. TCRdb re-analysed the 5' RACE reads in MiXCR, keeping a single row per CDR3 protein. The data show some 1,800,000 distinct CDR3 sequences, about two fifths seen once. The sample taken for sequencing was blood. All receptors derive from a human donor in good health.

The chain links TRBV29-1 to TRBJ1-2, with TRBD1 matching 10 bases. The V segment lost 5 bases and the J segment 8 bases; nucleotides outside the gene matches: 8. Germline V lookup: CDR1 SQVTM, CDR2 ANQGSEA. The CDR3 is 13 residues long. This chain's CDR3 is CSVLGQGISGYTF. The CDR3 nucleotides read TGCAGCGTTCTGGGACAGGGGATCTCCGGCTACACCTTC.

The chain is built from TRBV5-1 and TRBJ2-5; 7 bases fit TRBD2. CDR1 is SGHRS and CDR2 is YFSETQ in the germline V gene. The CDR3 contains 15 residues. The V and J ends lost 0 bases and 4 bases, in that order; junction bases with no gene match: 6. The CDR3 reads CASSLGSLALETQYF. The CDR3 DNA sequence: TGCGCCAGCAGCTTGGGTTCACTAGCGCTAGAGACCCAGTACTTC. Looking up the rest from reference TRBV5-1 and TRBJ2-5 gives the full variable domain: KAGVTQTPRYLIKTRGQQVTLSCSPISGHRSVSWYQQTPGQGLQFLFEYFSETQRNKGNFPGRFSGRQFSNSRSEMNVSTLELGDSALYLCASSLGSLALETQYFGPGTRLLVL.

This clonotype was counted only a few times. The chain uses TRBV29-1 and TRBJ2-7; no clear D gene. Looked up from germline, CDR1 is SQVTM and CDR2 is ANQGSEA. CDR3 length: 13 residues. V was shortened by 7 bases and J by 2 bases, with 15 bases between the two germline ends. Written as DNA, the CDR3 is TGCAGCGCGGCGTCCGGGCCCGCCTACGAGCAGTACTTC. Protein product: CSAASGPAYEQYF.

The chain couples TRBV9 to TRBJ1-3; TRBD1 is a possible D gene (6 bases). Germline values: CDR1 SGDLS, CDR2 YYNGEE. V lost 1 base, J lost 2 bases, and 16 bases lay in between. This CDR3 is 17 amino acids long. The CDR3 here is CASSVRDAGETGNTIYF. The CDR3 DNA is TGTGCCAGCAGCGTACGAGACGCAGGGGAGACTGGAAACACCATATATTTT.

This sequence joins TRBV12-5 and TRBJ2-7, with 7 bases matching TRBD2. The CDR3 length is 18 residues. Looked up from germline, CDR1 is LGHNT and CDR2 is FRNRAP. The V segment lost 0 bases and the J segment 2 bases; nucleotides outside the gene matches: 13. CDR3 amino acids: CASGLVPILASGAYEQYF. DNA of the CDR3: TGTGCTAGTGGTTTGGTCCCCATATTGGCTAGCGGAGCCTACGAGCAGTACTTC.

Many counts were recorded for this clonotype. The chain recombines TRBV6-4 with TRBJ2-3; 13 nucleotides line up with TRBD2. The germline gives CDR1 MRHNA, CDR2 SNTAGT. The V and J ends lost 0 bases and 4 bases, in that order; junction bases with no gene match: 1. This CDR3 comprises 16 residues. The CDR3 bases are TGTGCCAGCAGTGACTCGACTAGCGGGGGGTCAGATACGCAGTATTTT. Its translation is CASSDSTSGGSDTQYF.

This clonotype was detected only a few times. Relative to the germline gene, one junction end is altered; a read error may explain this. The chain carries TRBV5-1 and TRBJ2-1; tentatively, D is TRBD1 or TRBD2 (6 bases each). The germline V gene encodes CDR1 SGHRS and CDR2 YFSETQ. This CDR3 spans 16 amino acids. CDR3 sequence (DNA): TGCGCCAACAGCTTGGTTAGGGGGGCACCCTCGGGTGAGCAGTTCTTC. Encoded protein: CANSLVRGAPSGEQFF.

The chain employs TRBV28 and TRBJ2-1; 8 bases map to TRBD2. The CDR3 consists of 14 residues. Per the germline V gene, CDR1 is MDHEN and CDR2 is SYDVKM. V lost 3 bases to trimming and J lost 7 bases; unmatched junction nucleotides: 5. This CDR3 is CASSLRGAKNEQFF. Written as DNA, the CDR3 is TGTGCCAGCAGTTTGCGGGGGGCAAAAAATGAGCAGTTCTTC.

This clonotype was seen a handful of times. The J gene is TRBJ2-7, the V gene TRBV5-6, with a tentative D call TRBD1 (6 bases). The CDR3 length is 15 residues. Per the germline V gene, CDR1 is SGHDT and CDR2 is YYEEEE. Trimming removed 1 base at V and 3 bases at J, with 14 bases between. The CDR3 DNA sequence: TGTGCCAGCAGCTTGTACGACAGGATTCGCTACGAGCAGTACTTC. Translating it yields CASSLYDRIRYEQYF. Combining the CDR3 with reference TRBV5-6 and TRBJ2-7 gives the whole variable domain DAGVTQSPTHLIKTRGQQVTLRCSPKSGHDTVSWYQQALGQGPQFIFQYYEEEERQRGNFPDRFSGHQFPNYSSELNVNALLLGDSALYLCASSLYDRIRYEQYFGPGTRLTVT.

V usage is TRBV20-1 and J usage is TRBJ2-5, with D maybe TRBD1 (6 bases). Trimming pared 6 bases from V and 4 bases from J, leaving 15 bases between. Germline assignment: CDR1 DFQATT and CDR2 SNEGSKA (reference sequence). This CDR3 comprises 13 residues. CDR3 region: CSARTAERETQYF. Written as DNA, the CDR3 is TGCAGTGCACGGACAGCCGAAAGAGAGACCCAGTACTTC.

With regard to this clonotype: Mismatch with germline at one junction end may stem from a read error. The chain joins TRBV6-1 to TRBJ2-5; 15 nucleotides agree with TRBD2. The V gene's germline CDR1 is MNHNS and CDR2 SASEGT. The CDR3 is 16 amino acids. The CDR3 DNA reads TGTACCAGCAGCCAAGGGACTAGCGGGGGGATGGGGACCCAGTACTTC. Its protein is CTSSQGTSGGMGTQYF.

The gene calls are TRBV13 and TRBJ2-3; the D is unclear. The V gene lost 3 bases and the J gene lost 2 bases, with 15 bases spanning the gap. Germline CDR1 is PRHDT and CDR2 is FYEKMQ (reference sequence). This CDR3 is built from 16 residues. CDR3 loop: CASSFHPGQNTDTQYF. Here the CDR3 DNA reads TGTGCCAGCAGCTTTCACCCAGGTCAGAACACAGATACGCAGTATTTT.

This chain uses TRBV29-1 with TRBJ1-6; D unresolved. The CDR3 has 12 residues. Trimming took 6 bases from V and 7 from J, leaving 10 bases between them. The V gene's germline CDR1 is SQVTM and CDR2 ANQGSEA. The CDR3 nucleotides are TGCAGCGTCCGAGGGCAGAATTCACCCCTCCACTTT. Amino acids: CSVRGQNSPLHF.

The table lists this clonotype with a few counts. This sequence joins TRBV5-1 and TRBJ2-7; TRBD2 aligns across 11 bases. The CDR3 has 16 residues. The V gene's germline CDR1 is SGHRS and CDR2 YFSETQ. The V segment lost 0 bases and the J segment 0 bases; nucleotides outside the gene matches: 2. CDR3 amino acids: CASSLGTSGFSYEQYF. For the CDR3, the DNA is TGCGCCAGCAGCTTGGGGACTAGCGGGTTCTCCTACGAGCAGTACTTC.

V and J are TRBV20-1 and TRBJ2-7; D might be TRBD2 (6 bases). Gene TRBJ2-5 matches the end of the DNA better, so the J call may be wrong. Germline V gives CDR1 DFQATT, CDR2 SNEGSKA (reference sequence). The CDR3 has 14 residues. For the CDR3, the DNA is TGCAGTGCTATGGACACCGGCGGGGTCGAGACCCAGTACTTC. It is translated as CSAMDTGGVETQYF.

The chain joins TRBV7-8 to TRBJ2-1; D uncertain. The V and J ends lost 3 bases and 7 bases respectively, with 10 bases between them. Germline loops: CDR1 SGHVS, CDR2 FQNEAQ. The CDR3 is made up of 13 amino acids. The CDR3 reads CASSFRVGNEQFF. The CDR3 DNA sequence: TGTGCCAGCAGCTTTAGGGTGGGGAATGAGCAGTTCTTC.

This clonotype was recorded once. The V and J genes are TRBV5-6 and TRBJ2-1; D is uncertain. Trimming pared 0 bases from V and 5 bases from J, leaving 18 bases between. Germline V CDR1 and CDR2: SGHDT, YYEEEE. The CDR3 sequence is 17 residues long. This chain's CDR3 is CASSLEHAAPLNNEQFF. In nucleotides, the CDR3 is TGTGCCAGCAGCTTGGAACATGCGGCCCCCCTTAACAATGAGCAGTTCTTC.

The rearrangement joins TRBV13 to TRBJ1-4; no clear D gene. This CDR3 is 16 amino acids long. The V end was cut by 1 base, the J end by 0 bases, with 9 bases between. Germline CDR1 reads PRHDT; CDR2 reads FYEKMQ (reference sequence). The CDR3 spells CASSLVWTTTNEKLFF. CDR3 nucleotides: TGTGCCAGCAGCTTAGTTTGGACCACAACTAATGAAAAACTGTTTTTT.